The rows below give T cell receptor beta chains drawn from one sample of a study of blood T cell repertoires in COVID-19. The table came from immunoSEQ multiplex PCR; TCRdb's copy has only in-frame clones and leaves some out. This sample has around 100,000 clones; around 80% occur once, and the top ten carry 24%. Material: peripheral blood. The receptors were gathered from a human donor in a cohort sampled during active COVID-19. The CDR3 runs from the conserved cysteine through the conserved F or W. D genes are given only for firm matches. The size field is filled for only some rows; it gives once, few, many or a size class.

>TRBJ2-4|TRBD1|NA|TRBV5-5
CASSPRQGDGIQYF
TGTGCCAGCAGCCCAAGACAGGGGGATGGCATTCAGTACTTC
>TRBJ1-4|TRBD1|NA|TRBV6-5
CANRDRVLPNEKLFF
TGTGCCAACCGGGACAGGGTTTTACCTAATGAAAAACTGTTTTTT
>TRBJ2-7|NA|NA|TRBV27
CASSFSEGNSYEQYF
TGTGCCAGCAGTTTTTCGGAGGGGAACTCCTACGAGCAGTACTTC
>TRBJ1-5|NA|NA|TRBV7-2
CASSLNQALLSNQPQHF
TGTGCCAGCAGCTTAAATCAGGCACTTCTTAGCAATCAGCCCCAGCATTTT
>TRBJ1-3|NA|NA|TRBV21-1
CASATRIPGQGGSVVGNTIYF
TGTGCCAGCGCAACACGGATTCCGGGACAGGGTGGATCGGTAGTTGGAAACACCATATATTTT
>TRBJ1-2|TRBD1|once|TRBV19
CASSMSGQGTNYGYTF
TGTGCCAGTAGTATGTCGGGACAGGGCACTAACTATGGCTACACCTTC
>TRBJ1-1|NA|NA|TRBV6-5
CASRLTGNTEAFF
TGTGCCAGCCGCTTAACAGGGAACACTGAAGCTTTCTTT
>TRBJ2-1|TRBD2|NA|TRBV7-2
CASSRTSLDEQFF
TGTGCCAGCAGCAGGACTAGTCTTGATGAGCAGTTCTTC
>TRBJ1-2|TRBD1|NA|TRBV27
CASSLSGDRGRGYTF
TGTGCCAGCAGTTTATCAGGAGACAGGGGGCGCGGCTACACCTTC
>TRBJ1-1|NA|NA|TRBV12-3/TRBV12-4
CASSLGQNTEAFF
TGTGCCAGCAGTTTAGGACAGAACACTGAAGCTTTCTTT
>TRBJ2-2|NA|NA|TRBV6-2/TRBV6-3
CASSNRVVGDTGELFF
TGTGCCAGCAGTAACAGGGTCGTCGGGGACACCGGGGAGCTGTTTTTT
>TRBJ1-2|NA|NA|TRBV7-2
CASSLDTGRVGYTF
TGTGCCAGCAGCTTAGATACGGGCAGGGTTGGCTACACCTTC
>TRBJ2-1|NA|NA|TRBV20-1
CSAGLTPEQFF
TGCAGTGCTGGGCTGACCCCTGAGCAGTTCTTC
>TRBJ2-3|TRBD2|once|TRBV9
CASSARETDTQYF
TGTGCCAGCAGTGCGCGGGAGACAGATACGCAGTATTTT
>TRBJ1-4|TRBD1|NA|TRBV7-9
CASSSRQGNYEKLFF
TGTGCCAGCAGCTCGAGACAGGGGAATTATGAAAAACTGTTTTTT
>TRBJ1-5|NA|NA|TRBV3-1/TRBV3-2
CASSQDGRSNQPQHF
TGTGCCAGCAGCCAAGATGGTCGGAGCAATCAGCCCCAGCATTTT
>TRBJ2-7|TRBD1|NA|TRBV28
CASSGMTGPIYEQYF
TGTGCCAGCAGCGGAATGACAGGGCCTATATACGAGCAGTACTTC
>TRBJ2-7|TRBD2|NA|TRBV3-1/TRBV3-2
CASSRTRGEQYF
TGTGCCAGCAGCCGGACTAGGGGCGAGCAGTACTTC
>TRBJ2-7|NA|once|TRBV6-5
CASSSAGTGYEQYF
TGTGCCAGCAGTTCCGCCGGCACGGGCTACGAGCAGTACTTC
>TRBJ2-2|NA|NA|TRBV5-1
CASSLEVGARTGELFF
TGCGCCAGCAGCTTGGAGGTGGGGGCCCGCACCGGGGAGCTGTTTTTT
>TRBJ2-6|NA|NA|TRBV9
CASSVGSLGANVLTF
TGTGCCAGCAGCGTAGGTAGCCTGGGGGCCAACGTCCTGACTTTC
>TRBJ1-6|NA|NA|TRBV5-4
CASSSGLGFNSPLHF
TGTGCCAGCAGCTCGGGACTCGGGTTTAATTCACCCCTCCACTTT